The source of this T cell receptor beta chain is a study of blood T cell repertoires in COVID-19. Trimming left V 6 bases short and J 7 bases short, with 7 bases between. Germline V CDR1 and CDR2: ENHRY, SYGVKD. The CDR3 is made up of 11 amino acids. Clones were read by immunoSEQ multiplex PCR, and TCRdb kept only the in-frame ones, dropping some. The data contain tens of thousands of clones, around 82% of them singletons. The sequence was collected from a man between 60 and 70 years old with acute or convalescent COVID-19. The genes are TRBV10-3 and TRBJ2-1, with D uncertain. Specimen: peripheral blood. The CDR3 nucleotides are TGTGCCATCAGAGGAGAGAATGAGCAGTTCTTC. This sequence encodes CAIRGENEQFF.